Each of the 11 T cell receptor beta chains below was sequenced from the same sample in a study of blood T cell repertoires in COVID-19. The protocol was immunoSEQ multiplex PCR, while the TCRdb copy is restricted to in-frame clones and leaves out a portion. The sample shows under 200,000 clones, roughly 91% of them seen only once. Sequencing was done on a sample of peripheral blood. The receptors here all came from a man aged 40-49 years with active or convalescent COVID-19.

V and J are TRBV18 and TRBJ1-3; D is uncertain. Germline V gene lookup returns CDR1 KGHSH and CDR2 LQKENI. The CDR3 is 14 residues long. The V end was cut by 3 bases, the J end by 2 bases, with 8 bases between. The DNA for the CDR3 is TGTGCCAGCTCACCGGGAGCCCCTGGAAACACCATATATTTT. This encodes CASSPGAPGNTIYF. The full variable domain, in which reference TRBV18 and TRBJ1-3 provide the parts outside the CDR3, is NAGVMQNPRHLVRRRGQEARLRCSPMKGHSHVYWYRQLPEEGLKFMVYLQKENIIDESGMPKERFSAEFPKEGPSILRIQQVVRGDSAAYFCASSPGAPGNTIYFGEGSWLTVV.

CDR3 nucleotides: TGTGCCAGCTCACCGAATCAGGGGGATACGCAGTATTTT. It yields the protein CASSPNQGDTQYF. The gene calls are TRBV18 and TRBJ2-3; tentative D call: TRBD1 (6 bases). The CDR3 contains 13 residues. Looked up from germline, CDR1 is KGHSH and CDR2 is LQKENI. V dropped 3 bases and J dropped 6 bases, with 10 bases sitting between them.

The CDR3 DNA follows: TGTGCCATCAGCTCCGGACAGGGGAGGCCTTTCTTT. Protein: CAISSGQGRPFF. V gene TRBV10-3 combines with J gene TRBJ1-1; 9 positions agree with TRBD1. The germline CDR1 and CDR2 sequences are ENHRY and SYGVKD. The CDR3 totals 12 residues. The junction had 8 bases not matched to a gene; V was cut back by 6 bases and J by 12 bases.

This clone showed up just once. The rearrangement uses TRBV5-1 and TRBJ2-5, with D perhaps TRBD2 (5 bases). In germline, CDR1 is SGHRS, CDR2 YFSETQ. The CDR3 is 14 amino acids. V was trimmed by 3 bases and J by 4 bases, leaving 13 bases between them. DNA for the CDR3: TGCGCCAGCAGCTCGGCCGGGAAGGGAGAGACCCAGTACTTC. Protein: CASSSAGKGETQYF.

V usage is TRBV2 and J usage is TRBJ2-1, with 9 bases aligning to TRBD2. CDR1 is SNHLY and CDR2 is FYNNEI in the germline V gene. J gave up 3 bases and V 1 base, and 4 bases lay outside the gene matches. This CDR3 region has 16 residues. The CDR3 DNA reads TGTGCCAGCAGTGAAGGGGGACTAGCTAGCTACAATGAGCAGTTCTTC. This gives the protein CASSEGGLASYNEQFF.

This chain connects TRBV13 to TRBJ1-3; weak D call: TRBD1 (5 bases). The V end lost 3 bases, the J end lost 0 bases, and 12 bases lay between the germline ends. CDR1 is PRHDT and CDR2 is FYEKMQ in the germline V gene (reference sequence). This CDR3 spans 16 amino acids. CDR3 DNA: TGTGCCAGCAGCTTGTACCAGGGTGGCTCTGGAAACACCATATATTTT. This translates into CASSLYQGGSGNTIYF.

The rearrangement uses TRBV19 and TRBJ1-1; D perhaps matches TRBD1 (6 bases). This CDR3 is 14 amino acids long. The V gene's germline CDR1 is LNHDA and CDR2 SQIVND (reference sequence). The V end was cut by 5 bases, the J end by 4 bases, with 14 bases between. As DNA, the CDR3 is TGTGCCAGTAGTTTTCAGGGGTTACCCACTGAAGCTTTCTTT. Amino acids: CASSFQGLPTEAFF.

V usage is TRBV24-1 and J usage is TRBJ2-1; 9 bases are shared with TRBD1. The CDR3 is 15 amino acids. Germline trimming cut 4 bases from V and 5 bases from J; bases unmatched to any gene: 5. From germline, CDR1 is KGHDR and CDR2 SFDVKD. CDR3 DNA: TGTGCCACCAGTGACACCGGACAGGGGCACAATGAGCAGTTCTTC. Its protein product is CATSDTGQGHNEQFF.

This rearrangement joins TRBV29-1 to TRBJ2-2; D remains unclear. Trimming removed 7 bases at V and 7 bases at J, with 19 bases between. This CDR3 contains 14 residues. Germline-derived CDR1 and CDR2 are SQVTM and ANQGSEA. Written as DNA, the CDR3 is TGCAGCGCCCAAAGAGATCAGGCGAGCGGGGAGCTGTTTTTT. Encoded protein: CSAQRDQASGELFF.

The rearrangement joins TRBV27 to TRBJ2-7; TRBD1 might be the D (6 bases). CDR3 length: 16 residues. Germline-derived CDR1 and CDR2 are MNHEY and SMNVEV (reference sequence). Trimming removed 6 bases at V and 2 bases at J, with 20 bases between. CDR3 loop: CASRSSGAGETYEQYF. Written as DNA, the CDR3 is TGTGCCAGCAGATCCTCGGGTGCAGGGGAAACCTACGAGCAGTACTTC.

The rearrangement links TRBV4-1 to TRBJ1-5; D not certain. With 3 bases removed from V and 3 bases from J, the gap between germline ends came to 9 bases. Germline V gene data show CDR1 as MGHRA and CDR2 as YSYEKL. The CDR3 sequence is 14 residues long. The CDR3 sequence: CASSHWQNNQPQHF. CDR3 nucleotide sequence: TGCGCCAGCAGCCATTGGCAGAACAATCAGCCCCAGCATTTT.